One and the same sample provided the 23 T cell receptor beta chains below, sequenced in a study of immune heterogeneity within non-small cell lung tumors. A multiplex PCR containing 32 V primers and 13 J primers was used to amplify TCR beta CDR3. One entry per CDR3 protein results from TCRdb running MiXCR on the multiplex PCR reads. This table holds more than 14,000 distinct CDR3 sequences, less than 35% found once. Each sample used 550 to 650 ng of genomic DNA from bulk tumor tissue. Several biopsies per primary tumor were taken during surgery, spaced as far apart as possible. Those enrolled were patients newly diagnosed with untreated non-small cell lung cancer and undergoing curative surgery. The specimen was lung tumor tissue. These receptors were collected from a man aged 40-49 years with non-small cell lung cancer.

This clonotype was observed a few times. This may stem from a read error, because a much larger clone lies one nucleotide away. The chain carries TRBV4-2 and TRBJ1-2, with 8 bases aligning to TRBD1. With V trimmed by 2 bases and J by 6 bases, 5 bases remained unmatched. This CDR3 is 14 amino acids long. CDR1 is LGHNA, CDR2 YNFKEQ, per germline. Here the CDR3 DNA reads TGTGCCAGCAGCCAATCGCACAGGGGGGATGGCTACACCTTC. This encodes CASSQSHRGDGYTF.

This clonotype occurred many times. In DNA form, the CDR3 reads TGTGCCACCAGTGATGGGGTGGGGGACCTCTCTGCCACCGGGGAGCTGTTTTTT. Translation gives CATSDGVGDLSATGELFF. The chain employs TRBV24-1 and TRBJ2-2, with D tentatively TRBD1 or TRBD2 (5 bases each). Looked up from germline, CDR1 is KGHDR and CDR2 is SFDVKD. Trimming cost V 3 bases and J 4 bases, with 20 bases left between them. The CDR3 runs 18 residues.

This clonotype was seen ten or more times. The chain uses TRBV6-1 and TRBJ2-5; TRBD1 aligns across 11 bases. In germline, CDR1 is MNHNS, CDR2 SASEGT. The CDR3 consists of 19 residues. The V gene end was trimmed by 5 bases and the J gene end by 5 bases; junction bases not matched to a gene: 19. Here the CDR3 reads CASSRTGGAGGNRLETQYF. The CDR3 nucleotides read TGTGCCAGCAGTAGGACAGGGGGCGCGGGCGGGAATCGTTTGGAGACCCAGTACTTC.

The sample holds a few counts of this clonotype. V is TRBV11-3 and J is TRBJ2-3, with 9 bases aligning to TRBD2. The ends lost 3 bases at V and 7 bases at J; junction bases unmatched: 5. The CDR3 extends over 14 amino acids. Germline CDR1 SGHNT, CDR2 YENEEA. The CDR3 DNA follows: TGTGCCAGCAGCTTTGGACTAGCGACGAATACGCAGTATTTT. Protein sequence: CASSFGLATNTQYF.

Of note for this clonotype: This may be a read error, as it is one base from a much larger clone. V and J are TRBV5-1 and TRBJ2-7; the D gene is possibly TRBD1 (5 bases). Trimming took off 7 bases at V and 4 bases at J, with 15 bases between the two ends. CDR1 and CDR2 (germline): SGHRS, YFSETQ. The CDR3 spans 13 residues. The CDR3 region has the DNA TGCGCCAGCGGGGCACACGATGGATACGAGCAGTACTTC. It encodes CASGAHDGYEQYF.

With respect to this clonotype: This may come from a read error, since a much larger clone is one base off. The chain has TRBV19 and TRBJ2-7; the D is unclear. This CDR3 spans 13 amino acids. Per the germline V gene, CDR1 is LNHDA and CDR2 is SQIVND (reference sequence). Trimming removed 4 bases at V and 0 bases at J, with 7 bases between. CDR3 sequence (DNA): TGTGCCAGTAGTAGGGCAACCTCCTACGAGCAGTACTTC. The encoded protein is CASSRATSYEQYF.

About this clonotype itself: This may come from a read error, since a much larger clone is one base off. The chain employs TRBV7-9 and TRBJ2-5, with a tentative D call TRBD2 (5 bases). The CDR3 has 17 amino acids. V lost 6 bases and J lost 1, with 21 bases in between. From germline, CDR1 is SEHNR and CDR2 FQNEAQ (reference sequence). The CDR3 DNA reads TGTGCCAGCAGACCGGGAAAGGCATTTGGGATCCAAGAGACCCAGTACTTC. It codes for CASRPGKAFGIQETQYF.

The chain carries TRBV3-1 and TRBJ2-2; D is ambiguous. Germline CDR1 reads LGHDT; CDR2 reads YNNKEL (reference sequence). V gave up 0 bases and J gave up 5 bases, with 13 bases separating them. This CDR3 is built from 16 residues. CDR3 in amino acids: CASSQDPRARTGELFF. Written as DNA, the CDR3 is TGTGCCAGCAGCCAAGATCCTCGGGCTCGGACCGGGGAGCTGTTTTTT.

By proportion, this clonotype is medium-sized. V usage is TRBV5-1 and J usage is TRBJ2-1; 7 bases align to TRBD2. V trimming: 6 bases; J trimming: 3 bases; junction bases outside the gene matches: 6. CDR3 length: 14 residues. Germline V lookup: CDR1 SGHRS, CDR2 YFSETQ. The CDR3 region is CASTGGTGYNEQFF. The CDR3 nucleotides read TGCGCCAGCACCGGGGGGACTGGCTACAATGAGCAGTTCTTC.

This clonotype was found many times. This chain links TRBV7-3 with TRBJ2-1; weak D call: TRBD2 (6 bases). V was shortened by 8 bases and J by 0 bases, with 14 bases between the two germline ends. The CDR3 length is 15 residues. Germline CDR1 SGHTA, CDR2 FQGTGA. This CDR3 is CASSPQRASYNEQFF. In DNA, the CDR3 is TGTGCCAGCTCCCCCCAGCGGGCCTCCTACAATGAGCAGTTCTTC. Together with reference TRBV7-3 and TRBJ2-1, the CDR3 gives the full variable domain: GAGVSQTPSNKVTEKGKYVELRCDPISGHTALYWYRQSLGQGPEFLIYFQGTGAADDSGLPNDRFFAVRPEGSVSTLKIQRTERGDSAVYLCASSPQRASYNEQFFGPGTRLTVL.

This clonotype was detected ten times or more. The V call is TRBV6-2 or TRBV6-3, the J call TRBJ2-2; no clear D gene. Germline CDR1 is MNHEY and CDR2 is SVGEGT. The germline V and J ends were trimmed by 8 bases and 3 bases, with 13 bases remaining between them. The CDR3 consists of 14 residues. CDR3 residues: CASGRATHTGELFF. For the CDR3, the DNA is TGTGCCAGCGGGCGAGCGACCCACACCGGGGAGCTGTTTTTT.

Judged by abundance, this clonotype is medium-sized (0.01 to 0.1%). The chain uses TRBV3-1 and TRBJ2-7, with D possibly TRBD2 on 6 matching bases. The CDR3 is made up of 14 amino acids. Germline CDR1 reads LGHDT; CDR2 reads YNNKEL (reference sequence). V was trimmed by 4 bases and J by 4 bases, leaving 14 bases between them. CDR3 bases: TGTGCCAGCAGCCGAGGACTAAGCAAGTACGAGCAGTACTTC. Its translation is CASSRGLSKYEQYF.

This clonotype qualifies as medium-sized. The chain combines TRBV2 with TRBJ1-6, with a weak D call TRBD1 (5 bases). CDR3 length: 16 amino acids. Germline values: CDR1 SNHLY, CDR2 FYNNEI. V lost 3 bases to trimming and J lost 6 bases, with 15 bases between them. The DNA for the CDR3 is TGTGCCAGCAGTGAGCAGGGCGGCCTCGGTAATTCACCCCTCCACTTT. Its translation is CASSEQGGLGNSPLHF.

A few counts support this clonotype. J is TRBJ1-6 and V is TRBV5-5; 10 bases match TRBD1. Germline CDR1 SGHKS, CDR2 YYEKEE (reference sequence). The junction had 4 bases not matched to a gene; V was cut back by 1 base and J by 6 bases. The CDR3 extends over 16 amino acids. The CDR3 DNA sequence: TGTGCCAGCAGCTTGAGACAGGGGGCGAGTAATTCACCCCTCCACTTT. As protein: CASSLRQGASNSPLHF.

By proportion, this clonotype is large. This chain links TRBV2 with TRBJ2-1; TRBD2 agrees at 8 bases. The CDR3 consists of 15 residues. The J segment lost 8 bases and the V segment lost 2 bases, leaving 8 bases of the junction unmatched. Germline V gene sequence: CDR1 SNHLY, CDR2 FYNNEI. The CDR3 sequence is CASSETSGRWYEQFF. The CDR3 DNA follows: TGTGCCAGCAGTGAAACTAGCGGACGGTGGTATGAGCAGTTCTTC.

A few counts support this clonotype. This clone may be a read error of a much larger clone one base away. The chain has TRBV6-2 or TRBV6-3 and TRBJ1-6; no firm D call. Germline V gene lookup returns CDR1 MNHEY and CDR2 SVGEGT. The CDR3 covers 16 residues. The CDR3 loop reads CASSYSGSSYNSPLNF. In DNA form, the CDR3 reads TGTGCCAGCAGTTACTCAGGGAGCTCCTATAATTCACCCCTCAACTTT.

This clonotype is labeled as medium-sized. V gene TRBV27 combines with J gene TRBJ1-5; 9 bases fit TRBD1. The CDR3 covers 16 residues. In germline, CDR1 is MNHEY, CDR2 SMNVEV (reference sequence). V lost 3 bases, J lost 4 bases, and 7 bases stayed unmatched. The DNA for the CDR3 is TGTGCCAGCAGTTTTAGTTTTGGGACAGGGAATCAGCCCCAGCATTTT. Translation: CASSFSFGTGNQPQHF.

Details on this clonotype: A single base separates this from a much larger clone, so it may be a read error. The chain combines TRBV7-8 with TRBJ2-7; D unclear. Germline-derived CDR1 and CDR2 are SGHVS and FQNEAQ. CDR3 length equals 12 residues. The CDR3 DNA follows: TGTGACAGCAGCTTAGGAGCATCCGAGCAGTACTTC. This codes for CDSSLGASEQYF.

This clonotype was observed many times. The chain employs TRBV5-1 and TRBJ2-3; D perhaps matches TRBD2 (7 bases). Germline V CDR1 and CDR2: SGHRS, YFSETQ. CDR3 length equals 14 residues. Trimming pared 4 bases from V and 7 bases from J, leaving 16 bases between. The CDR3 nucleotides read TGCGCCAGCAGCAGGGGGGGGTTCGAATATACGCAGTATTTT. As protein: CASSRGGFEYTQYF. The entire variable domain, with the rest obtained from reference TRBV5-1 and TRBJ2-3, is as follows: KAGVTQTPRYLIKTRGQQVTLSCSPISGHRSVSWYQQTPGQGLQFLFEYFSETQRNKGNFPGRFSGRQFSNSRSEMNVSTLELGDSALYLCASSRGGFEYTQYFGPGTRLTVL.

To note about this clonotype: A clone one base away is much larger, so this may be a read error. The chain joins TRBV9 to TRBJ2-1; TRBD2 might be the D (6 bases). Trimming pared 4 bases from V and 4 bases from J, leaving 15 bases between. This CDR3 comprises 15 residues. Looked up from germline, CDR1 is SGDLS and CDR2 is YYNGEE. The DNA of the CDR3 is TGTGCCAGCAGCTCAAGCCCTAGCGAGTACAATGAGCAGTTCTTC. Translation: CASSSSPSEYNEQFF.

This clonotype is termed medium-sized (0.01 to 0.1%). The genes are TRBV24-1 and TRBJ2-1; D is unclear. The CDR3 extends over 19 amino acids. V lost 2 bases to trimming and J lost 0 bases, with 19 bases between them. Germline-derived CDR1 and CDR2 are KGHDR and SFDVKD. This chain's CDR3 is CATSDSFALLDSSYNEQFF. The CDR3 coding sequence is TGTGCCACCAGTGATTCTTTCGCACTCCTAGATAGCTCCTACAATGAGCAGTTCTTC.

V and J are TRBV18 and TRBJ2-1, with TRBD2 identical over 8 bases. Germline V gene lookup returns CDR1 KGHSH and CDR2 LQKENI. The V segment lost 3 bases and the J segment 0 bases; nucleotides outside the gene matches: 4. There are 16 residues in the CDR3. CDR3 in DNA: TGTGCCAGCTCACCTAGCGGGGCAGGCTCCTACAATGAGCAGTTCTTC. Protein: CASSPSGAGSYNEQFF. The full variable domain, with the rest looked up from reference TRBV18 and TRBJ2-1, is NAGVMQNPRHLVRRRGQEARLRCSPMKGHSHVYWYRQLPEEGLKFMVYLQKENIIDESGMPKERFSAEFPKEGPSILRIQQVVRGDSAAYFCASSPSGAGSYNEQFFGPGTRLTVL.

Points on this clonotype: Just one base apart from a much larger clone, this may be a read error. This sequence joins TRBV7-9 and TRBJ2-3; TRBD2 agrees at 8 bases. This CDR3 has 17 amino acids. Germline V gene lookup returns CDR1 SEHNR and CDR2 FQNEAQ (reference sequence). The DNA of the CDR3 is TGTGCCAGCAGCTTAGGTCCACTAGCGGTTAGCACATATACGCAGTATTTT. This sequence encodes CASSLGPLAVSTYTQYF. Complete variable domain (other parts from reference TRBV7-9 and TRBJ2-3): DTGVSQNPRHKITKRGQNVTFRCDPISEHNRLYWYRQTLGQGPEFLTYFQNEAQLEKSRLLSDRFSAERPKGSFSTLEIQRTEQGDSAMYLCASSLGPLAVSTYTQYFGPGTRLTVL.